The T cell receptor beta chain described here comes from a study of cytomegalovirus exposure and HLA in healthy donors. This CDR3 comprises 12 residues. Trimming shortened V by 0 bases and J by 9 bases, and 11 bases separated the two germline ends. Germline V gene sequence: CDR1 GTSNPN, CDR2 SVGIG (reference sequence). Primers for the PCR totalled 60 Vbeta and 13 Jbeta. Sequenced by immunoSEQ multiplex PCR; TCRdb stores in-frame clones only, minus some. Of some 170,000 clones detected, 70% to 85% appear once; the ten largest clones hold about 4%. The sample comprised PBMCs. This sequence joins TRBV30 and TRBJ1-1; no clear D gene. This sequence was found in an older woman in good health and CMV-seropositive. CDR3 sequence (DNA): TGTGCCTGGAGTGTCGGGTACGAACAAGCTTTCTTT. Translating gives CAWSVGYEQAFF.